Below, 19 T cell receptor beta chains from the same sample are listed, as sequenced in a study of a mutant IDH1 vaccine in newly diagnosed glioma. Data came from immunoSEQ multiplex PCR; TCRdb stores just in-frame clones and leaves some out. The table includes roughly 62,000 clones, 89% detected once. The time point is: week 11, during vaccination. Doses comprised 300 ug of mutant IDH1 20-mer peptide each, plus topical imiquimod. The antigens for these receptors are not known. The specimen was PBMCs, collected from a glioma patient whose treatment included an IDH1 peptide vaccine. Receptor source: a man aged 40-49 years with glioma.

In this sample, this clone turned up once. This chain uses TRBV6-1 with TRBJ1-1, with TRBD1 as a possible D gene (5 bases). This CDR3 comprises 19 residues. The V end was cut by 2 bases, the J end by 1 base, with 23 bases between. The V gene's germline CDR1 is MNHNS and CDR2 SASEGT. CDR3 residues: CASSEFPRGRVYANTEAFF. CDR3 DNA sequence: TGTGCCAGCAGTGAATTCCCCCGGGGCAGGGTTTACGCGAACACTGAAGCTTTCTTT.

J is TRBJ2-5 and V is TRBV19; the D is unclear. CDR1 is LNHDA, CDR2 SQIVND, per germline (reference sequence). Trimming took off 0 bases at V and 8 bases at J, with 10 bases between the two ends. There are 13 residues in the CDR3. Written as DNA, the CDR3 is TGTGCCAGTAGTATAGAGGCACAGAGAACCCAGTACTTC. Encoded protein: CASSIEAQRTQYF.

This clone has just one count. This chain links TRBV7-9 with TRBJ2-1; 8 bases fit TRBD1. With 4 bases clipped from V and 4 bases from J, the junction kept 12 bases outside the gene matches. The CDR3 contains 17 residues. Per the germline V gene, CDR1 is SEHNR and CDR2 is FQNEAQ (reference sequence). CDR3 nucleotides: TGTGCCAGCAGCTCGGGCAGGGGGCAGCCTTTGTACAATGAGCAGTTCTTC. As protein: CASSSGRGQPLYNEQFF.

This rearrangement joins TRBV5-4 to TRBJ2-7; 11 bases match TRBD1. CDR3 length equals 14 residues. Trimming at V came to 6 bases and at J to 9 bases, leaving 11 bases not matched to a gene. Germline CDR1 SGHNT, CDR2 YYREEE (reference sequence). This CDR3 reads CASTSGTGGNAQYF. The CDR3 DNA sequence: TGTGCCAGCACCTCCGGGACAGGGGGTAACGCGCAGTACTTC.

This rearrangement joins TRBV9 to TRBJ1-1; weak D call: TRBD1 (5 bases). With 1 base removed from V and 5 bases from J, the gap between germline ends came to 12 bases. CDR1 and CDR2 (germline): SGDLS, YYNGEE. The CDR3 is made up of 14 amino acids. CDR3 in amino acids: CASSVREGRTEAFF. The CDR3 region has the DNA TGTGCCAGCAGCGTAAGGGAGGGGCGAACTGAAGCTTTCTTT.

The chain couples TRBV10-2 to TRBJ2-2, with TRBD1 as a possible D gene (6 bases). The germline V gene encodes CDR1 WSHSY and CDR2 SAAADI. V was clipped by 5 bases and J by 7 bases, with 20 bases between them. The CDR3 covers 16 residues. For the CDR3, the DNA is TGCGCCAGCAGTAACAGACGACAGGTTGAAATCGGGGAGCTGTTTTTT. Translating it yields CASSNRRQVEIGELFF.

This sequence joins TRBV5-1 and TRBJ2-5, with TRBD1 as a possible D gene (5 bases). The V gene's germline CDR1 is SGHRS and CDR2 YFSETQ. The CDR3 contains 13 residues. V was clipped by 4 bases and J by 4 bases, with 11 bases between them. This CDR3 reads CASSGRVAETQYF. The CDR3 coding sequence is TGCGCCAGCAGCGGCAGGGTAGCAGAGACCCAGTACTTC.

For the CDR3, the DNA is TGTGCCAGCTCATCCATGGACAGGGCGAGGCAAGAGACCCAGTACTTC. It specifies CASSSMDRARQETQYF. The V gene is TRBV18, the J gene TRBJ2-5, with 8 positions matching TRBD1. CDR3 size: 16 residues. V was pared by 5 bases and J by 2 bases, with 10 bases of the junction left unmatched. Germline V gene sequence: CDR1 KGHSH, CDR2 LQKENI.

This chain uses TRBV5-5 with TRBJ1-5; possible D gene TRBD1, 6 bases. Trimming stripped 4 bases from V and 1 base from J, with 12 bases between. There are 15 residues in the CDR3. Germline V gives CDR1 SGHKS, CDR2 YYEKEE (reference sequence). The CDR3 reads CASSPPGGSNQPQHF. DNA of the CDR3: TGTGCCAGCAGCCCCCCCGGGGGCAGCAATCAGCCCCAGCATTTT.

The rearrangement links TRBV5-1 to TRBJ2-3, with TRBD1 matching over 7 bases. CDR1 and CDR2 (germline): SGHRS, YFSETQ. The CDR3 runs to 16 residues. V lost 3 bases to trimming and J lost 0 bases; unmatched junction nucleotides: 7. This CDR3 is CASSSTGATSTDTQYF. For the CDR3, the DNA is TGCGCCAGCAGCTCCACAGGGGCCACTAGCACAGATACGCAGTATTTT.

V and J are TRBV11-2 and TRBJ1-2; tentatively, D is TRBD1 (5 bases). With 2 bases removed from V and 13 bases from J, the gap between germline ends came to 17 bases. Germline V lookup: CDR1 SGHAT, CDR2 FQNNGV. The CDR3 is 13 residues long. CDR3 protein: CASSLPGGLAATF. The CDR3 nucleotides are TGTGCCAGCAGCTTACCTGGGGGACTCGCCGCCACCTTC.

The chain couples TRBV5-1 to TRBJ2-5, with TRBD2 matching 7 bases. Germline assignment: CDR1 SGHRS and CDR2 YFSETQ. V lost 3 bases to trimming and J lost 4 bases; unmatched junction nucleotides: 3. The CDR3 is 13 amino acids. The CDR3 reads CASSWGGSETQYF. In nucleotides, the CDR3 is TGCGCCAGCAGCTGGGGGGGGTCAGAGACCCAGTACTTC.

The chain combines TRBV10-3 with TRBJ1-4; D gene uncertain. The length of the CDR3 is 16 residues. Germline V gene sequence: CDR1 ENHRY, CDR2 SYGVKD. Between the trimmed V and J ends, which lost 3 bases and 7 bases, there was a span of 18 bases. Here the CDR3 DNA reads TGTGCCATCAGTGACCCCGGGGTTCCGTCCAGTGAAAAACTGTTTTTT. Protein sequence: CAISDPGVPSSEKLFF.

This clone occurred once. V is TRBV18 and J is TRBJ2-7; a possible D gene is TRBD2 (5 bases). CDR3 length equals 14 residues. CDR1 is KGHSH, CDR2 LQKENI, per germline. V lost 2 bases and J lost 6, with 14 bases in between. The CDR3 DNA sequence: TGTGCCAGCTCACCAAACTCGGGTCGGGGCGAGCAGTACGTC. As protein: CASSPNSGRGEQYV.

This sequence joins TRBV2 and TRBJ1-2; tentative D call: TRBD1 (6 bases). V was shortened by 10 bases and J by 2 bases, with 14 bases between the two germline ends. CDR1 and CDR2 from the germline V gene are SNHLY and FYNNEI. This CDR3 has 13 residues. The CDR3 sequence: CANDRKNNYGYTF. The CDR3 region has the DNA TGTGCCAACGACAGGAAAAACAACTATGGCTACACCTTC.

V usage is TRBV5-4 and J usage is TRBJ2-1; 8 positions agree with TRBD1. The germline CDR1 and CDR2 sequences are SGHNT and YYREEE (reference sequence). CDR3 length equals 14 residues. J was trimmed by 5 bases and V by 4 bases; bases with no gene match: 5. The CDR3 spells CASSLDRGNNEQFF. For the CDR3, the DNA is TGTGCCAGCAGCCTCGACAGGGGTAACAATGAGCAGTTCTTC.

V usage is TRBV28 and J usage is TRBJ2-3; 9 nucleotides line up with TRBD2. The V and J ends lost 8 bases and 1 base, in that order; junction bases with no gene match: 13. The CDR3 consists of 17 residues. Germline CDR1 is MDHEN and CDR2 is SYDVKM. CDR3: CASQTGTSPTRTDTQYF. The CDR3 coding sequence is TGTGCCAGCCAGACCGGGACTAGCCCAACCCGCACAGATACGCAGTATTTT.

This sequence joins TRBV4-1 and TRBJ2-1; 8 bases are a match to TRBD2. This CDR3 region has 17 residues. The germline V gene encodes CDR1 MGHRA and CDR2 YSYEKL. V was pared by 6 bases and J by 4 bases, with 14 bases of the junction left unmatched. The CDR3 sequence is CASRLGSQRGSYNEQFF. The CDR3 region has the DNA TGCGCCAGCAGACTTGGGTCCCAGCGGGGGAGTTACAATGAGCAGTTCTTC.

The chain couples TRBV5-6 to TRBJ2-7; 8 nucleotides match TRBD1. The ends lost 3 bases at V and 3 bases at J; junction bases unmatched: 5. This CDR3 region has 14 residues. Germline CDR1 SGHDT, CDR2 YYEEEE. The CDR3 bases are TGTGCCAGCAGCTCCAAGACAGGGGTCTACGAGCAGTACGTC. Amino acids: CASSSKTGVYEQYV.